Shown below are 28 T cell receptor beta chains from a single sample sequenced in a study of blood T cell repertoires in COVID-19. Clones were read by immunoSEQ multiplex PCR, and TCRdb kept only the in-frame ones, dropping some. This repertoire shows about 76,000 clones, around 82% found once; its top ten account for roughly 15%. The specimen sequenced was peripheral blood. These TCRs come from a human donor in a cohort sampled during active COVID-19.

V usage is TRBV19 and J usage is TRBJ2-7, with 10 bases lining up with TRBD2. V was pared by 5 bases and J by 4 bases, with 14 bases of the junction left unmatched. Per germline, CDR1 LNHDA and CDR2 SQIVND (reference sequence). This CDR3 is built from 17 residues. The CDR3 spells CASSPWGSGRQEYEQYF. Written as DNA, the CDR3 is TGTGCCAGTAGTCCCTGGGGTAGCGGGAGGCAAGAGTACGAGCAGTACTTC.

This clone was seen a handful of times. The rearrangement links TRBV10-3 to TRBJ2-7; weak D call: TRBD1 (5 bases). The CDR3 is made up of 13 amino acids. V was shortened by 4 bases and J by 2 bases, with 9 bases between the two germline ends. Germline V gene lookup returns CDR1 ENHRY and CDR2 SYGVKD. The CDR3 DNA reads as TGTGCCATCAGTGCCAGGGCCCCCTACGAGCAGTACTTC. This encodes CAISARAPYEQYF.

The CDR3 DNA sequence: TGTGCCAGCAGCACCCTAGCGGGGGCCTTGTACCAAGAGACCCAGTACTTC. This codes for CASSTLAGALYQETQYF. The chain combines TRBV21-1 with TRBJ2-5; TRBD2, as called in the table, went unchecked against the DNA. TRBV21-1 is described as a pseudogene. The CDR3 contains 17 residues.

V is TRBV5-4 and J is TRBJ1-2; D possibly corresponds to TRBD1 (6 bases). This CDR3 has 13 residues. Between the trimmed V and J ends, which lost 4 bases and 5 bases, there was a span of 12 bases. Germline V gene sequence: CDR1 SGHNT, CDR2 YYREEE (reference sequence). CDR3 loop: CASSPDSTYGYTF. CDR3 in DNA: TGTGCCAGCAGCCCGGACAGTACGTATGGCTACACCTTC.

J is TRBJ2-2 and V is TRBV11-2, with D perhaps matching TRBD1 (6 bases). Germline CDR1 reads SGHAT; CDR2 reads FQNNGV. The V end was cut by 5 bases, the J end by 2 bases, with 9 bases between. CDR3 length: 14 residues. The chain's CDR3 is CASSRGQNTGELFF. The CDR3 DNA is TGTGCCAGCAGCAGGGGACAAAACACCGGGGAGCTGTTTTTT.

The chain uses TRBV5-6 and TRBJ1-3, with D uncertain. The germline V gene has CDR1 SGHDT and CDR2 YYEEEE. The V end lost 5 bases, the J end lost 3 bases, and 18 bases lay between the germline ends. This CDR3 has 16 amino acids. The CDR3 here is CASRDRGDINGNTIYF. The CDR3 nucleotides are TGTGCCAGCAGAGACCGCGGGGATATAAATGGAAACACCATATATTTT.

The J gene is TRBJ2-3, the V gene TRBV29-1, with D hard to call. The CDR3 consists of 10 residues. Germline values: CDR1 SQVTM, CDR2 ANQGSEA. V gave up 8 bases and J gave up 2 bases, with 5 bases separating them. CDR3 nucleotide sequence: TGCAGCACTAACACAGATACGCAGTATTTT. Its translation: CSTNTDTQYF.

The genes are TRBV2 and TRBJ2-6; 7 nucleotides match TRBD1. Germline loops: CDR1 SNHLY, CDR2 FYNNEI. V trimming: 4 bases; J trimming: 4 bases; junction bases outside the gene matches: 4. The CDR3 contains 15 residues. This chain's CDR3 is CASSVTGDGANVLTF. CDR3 bases: TGTGCCAGCAGTGTTACAGGGGACGGGGCCAACGTCCTGACTTTC.

This clone has only a few counts. V and J are TRBV7-8 and TRBJ1-5; D is ambiguous. Germline values: CDR1 SGHVS, CDR2 FQNEAQ. The CDR3 is 14 amino acids. V was cut by 0 bases and J by 2 bases, with 5 bases left in between. CDR3 sequence (DNA): TGTGCCAGCAGCTTAGCGGTAGGCAATCAGCCCCAGCATTTT. Encoded protein: CASSLAVGNQPQHF.

This clone was detected once. The chain carries TRBV10-3 and TRBJ1-5; 7 nucleotides match TRBD1. This CDR3 spans 15 amino acids. V shed 2 bases and J 3 bases; nucleotides not matched to a gene: 4. Per the germline V gene, CDR1 is ENHRY and CDR2 is SYGVKD. CDR3 protein: CAISEGQANNQPQHF. CDR3 DNA sequence: TGTGCCATCAGTGAGGGACAGGCGAACAATCAGCCCCAGCATTTT.

J is TRBJ2-3 and V is TRBV3-1 (or the pseudogene TRBV3-2); D may be TRBD1 (5 bases). This CDR3 contains 16 residues. Germline values: CDR1 LGHDT, CDR2 YNNKEL (reference sequence). Trimming took off 0 bases at V and 2 bases at J, with 12 bases between the two ends. In DNA form, the CDR3 reads TGTGCCAGCAGCCAAGATACAGGAGCCTTCACAGATACGCAGTATTTT. Its translation: CASSQDTGAFTDTQYF.

This rearrangement joins TRBV14 to TRBJ2-3; 8 bases agree with TRBD2. In germline, CDR1 is SGHDN, CDR2 FVKESK. The V and J ends lost 0 bases and 6 bases, in that order; junction bases with no gene match: 8. CDR3 length: 16 residues. The CDR3 DNA is TGTGCCAGCAGCCAAGAGGGCGGGAGGCCGCGGGATACGCAGTATTTT. Amino acids: CASSQEGGRPRDTQYF. Full variable domain (remainder filled in from reference TRBV14 and TRBJ2-3): EAGVTQFPSHSVIEKGQTVTLRCDPISGHDNLYWYRRVMGKEIKFLLHFVKESKQDESGMPNNRFLAERTGGTYSTLKVQPAELEDSGVYFCASSQEGGRPRDTQYFGPGTRLTVL.

The chain uses TRBV5-1 and TRBJ2-5; 7 bases match TRBD1. Germline CDR1 is SGHRS and CDR2 is YFSETQ. Trimming at V came to 4 bases and at J to 0 bases, leaving 6 bases not matched to a gene. The CDR3 loop spans 15 amino acids. The CDR3 DNA reads as TGCGCCAGCAGCACCGACAGGGCCTACCAAGAGACCCAGTACTTC. It translates to CASSTDRAYQETQYF.

This chain links TRBV20-1 with TRBJ1-2; D may be TRBD1 (5 bases). The germline gives CDR1 DFQATT, CDR2 SNEGSKA (reference sequence). Deletions cut 3 bases from V and 4 bases from J, with 15 bases between. This CDR3 has 14 residues. CDR3 loop: CSASRRGEGYGYTF. In DNA form, the CDR3 reads TGCAGTGCTAGTAGGCGGGGGGAGGGCTATGGCTACACCTTC.

The gene calls are TRBV7-6 and TRBJ2-7, with a tentative D call TRBD1 (7 bases). Germline CDR1 and CDR2: SGHVS and FNYEAQ. The CDR3 is made up of 15 amino acids. Trimming left V 5 bases short and J 1 base short, with 15 bases between. The CDR3 here is CASSPGGTRSYEQYF. CDR3 in DNA: TGTGCCAGCAGCCCAGGGGGGACTCGATCCTACGAGCAGTACTTC.

The chain links TRBV14 to TRBJ1-2; D gene uncertain. The ends were cut back, 4 bases at V and 1 base at J, with 16 bases in the middle. CDR1 SGHDN and CDR2 FVKESK come from the germline V gene. The CDR3 has 16 residues. The CDR3 region is CASSPIMGGRNYGYTF. The CDR3 DNA follows: TGTGCCAGCAGCCCTATAATGGGAGGCCGTAACTATGGCTACACCTTC.

The rearrangement uses TRBV4-1 and TRBJ2-3, with 7 bases identical to TRBD1. V lost 1 base and J lost 4; bases outside the gene matches: 8. The germline CDR1 and CDR2 sequences are MGHRA and YSYEKL. The CDR3 is made up of 16 amino acids. The chain's CDR3 is CASSQGQGVVADTQYF. In nucleotides, the CDR3 is TGCGCCAGCAGCCAAGGGCAGGGGGTAGTGGCAGATACGCAGTATTTT.

Notes on this clone: One junction end does not reproduce the germline sequence, and a read error may be involved. The chain joins TRBV6-5 to TRBJ2-2; D gene ambiguous. Germline CDR1 reads MNHEY; CDR2 reads SVGAGI. The CDR3 contains 14 residues. CDR3 sequence: CASSYSPVTRELFF. The CDR3 coding sequence is TGTGCCAGCAGTTACTCACCGGTCACCCGGGAGCTGTTTTTT.

This clone was recorded a few times. The J gene is TRBJ2-5, the V gene TRBV19; TRBD2 matches 7 bases. CDR1 and CDR2 from the germline V gene are LNHDA and SQIVND (reference sequence). CDR3 length: 18 amino acids. V lost 1 base to trimming and J lost 1 base; unmatched junction nucleotides: 12. In DNA form, the CDR3 reads TGTGCCAGTAGTATAGGCACTAGGCCTAGCGGCTTCCAAGAGACCCAGTACTTC. Its translation: CASSIGTRPSGFQETQYF.

This chain connects TRBV7-2 to TRBJ2-7, with 7 bases that match TRBD2. Germline CDR1 reads SGHTA; CDR2 reads FQGNSA. CDR3 length: 18 residues. Trimming took 4 bases from V and 2 from J; bases not matched to a gene: 17. CDR3 nucleotides: TGTGCCAGCAGCTACCAACGGCCGGCTAGCGGTATACCCTACGAGCAGTACTTC. Translated, it gives CASSYQRPASGIPYEQYF.

The V gene is TRBV4-1, the J gene TRBJ2-7, with D possibly being TRBD2 (5 bases). Germline V CDR1 and CDR2: MGHRA, YSYEKL. There are 11 residues in the CDR3. The V end lost 4 bases, the J end lost 5 bases, and 6 bases lay between the germline ends. The CDR3 nucleotides read TGCGCCAGCAGCCGAGGGAACGAGCAGTACTTC. Its translation: CASSRGNEQYF.

The sample holds a few counts of this clone. This chain joins TRBV5-1 and TRBJ2-1, with 7 bases that match TRBD1. CDR1 and CDR2 (germline): SGHRS, YFSETQ. The CDR3 runs to 16 residues. V lost 0 bases and J lost 3; bases outside the gene matches: 6. Here the CDR3 DNA reads TGCGCCAGCAGCTTGGAAGGGGGACAGAACTACAATGAGCAGTTCTTC. Translating gives CASSLEGGQNYNEQFF.

CDR3 sequence reads: CSASPGLAGAKQYF. Here the CDR3 DNA reads TGCAGTGCTAGTCCGGGACTAGCGGGAGCCAAGCAGTACTTC. The J gene is TRBJ2-7, the V gene TRBV20-1, with 14 bases aligning to TRBD2. This CDR3 spans 14 amino acids. J was trimmed by 8 bases and V by 3 bases; bases with no gene match: 6. Germline loops: CDR1 DFQATT, CDR2 SNEGSKA (reference sequence).

J is TRBJ1-1 and V is TRBV7-2; a weak D match, TRBD1 (5 bases). V was trimmed by 5 bases and J by 1 base, leaving 14 bases between them. The CDR3 consists of 15 residues. CDR1 is SGHTA and CDR2 is FQGNSA in the germline V gene. The CDR3 DNA reads as TGTGCCAGCAGCCTTCGGAGGGGCCGGAACACTGAAGCTTTCTTT. Protein product: CASSLRRGRNTEAFF.

The chain links TRBV5-4 to TRBJ2-5; a weak D match, TRBD1 (5 bases). Trimming left V 0 bases short and J 5 bases short, with 14 bases between. This CDR3 is 15 amino acids long. Germline loops: CDR1 SGHNT, CDR2 YYREEE (reference sequence). This chain's CDR3 is CASSLAKGIGETQYF. The CDR3, as DNA: TGTGCCAGCAGCTTGGCAAAGGGGATCGGGGAGACCCAGTACTTC. The full variable domain, completed using reference TRBV5-4 and TRBJ2-5, is ETGVTQSPTHLIKTRGQQVTLRCSSQSGHNTVSWYQQALGQGPQFIFQYYREEENGRGNFPPRFSGLQFPNYSSELNVNALELDDSALYLCASSLAKGIGETQYFGPGTRLLVL.

This chain connects TRBV6-5 to TRBJ2-7; D gene ambiguous. The germline CDR1 and CDR2 sequences are MNHEY and SVGAGI. The CDR3 is made up of 13 amino acids. Trimming cost V 0 bases and J 6 bases, with 9 bases left between them. The CDR3 DNA is TGTGCCAGCAGTTACTCGGAGCGCGGCGAGCAGTACTTC. Its translation: CASSYSERGEQYF.

The rearrangement joins TRBV29-1 to TRBJ2-1; 8 nucleotides line up with TRBD2. After removal of 4 bases from V and 5 bases from J, the junction contained 16 bases not matched to a gene. The CDR3 runs to 17 residues. CDR1 SQVTM and CDR2 ANQGSEA come from the germline V gene. CDR3 amino acids: CSVVGLAGDILHNEQFF. The CDR3 coding sequence is TGCAGCGTTGTCGGGCTAGCGGGCGACATACTCCACAATGAGCAGTTCTTC.

V usage is TRBV9 and J usage is TRBJ2-3; unclear D gene. The germline gives CDR1 SGDLS, CDR2 YYNGEE. The CDR3 has 15 residues. Between the trimmed V and J ends, which lost 0 bases and 2 bases, there was a span of 10 bases. CDR3 loop: CASSVGQANTDTQYF. The CDR3 DNA sequence: TGTGCCAGCAGCGTAGGACAAGCCAACACAGATACGCAGTATTTT.